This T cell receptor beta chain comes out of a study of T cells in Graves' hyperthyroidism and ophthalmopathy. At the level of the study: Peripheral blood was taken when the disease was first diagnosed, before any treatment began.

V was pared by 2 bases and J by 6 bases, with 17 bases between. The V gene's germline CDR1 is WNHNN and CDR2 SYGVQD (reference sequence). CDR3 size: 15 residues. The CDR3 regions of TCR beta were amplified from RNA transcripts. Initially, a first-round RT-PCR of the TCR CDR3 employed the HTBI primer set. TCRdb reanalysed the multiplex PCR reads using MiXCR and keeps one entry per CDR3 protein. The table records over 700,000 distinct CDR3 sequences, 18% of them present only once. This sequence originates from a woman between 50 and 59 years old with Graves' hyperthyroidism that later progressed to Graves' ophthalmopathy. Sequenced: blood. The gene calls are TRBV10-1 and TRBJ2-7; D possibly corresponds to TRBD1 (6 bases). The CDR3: CASSEIPTGLSEQYF. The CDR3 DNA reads TGCGCCAGCAGTGAGATTCCGACAGGACTTAGCGAGCAGTACTTC.